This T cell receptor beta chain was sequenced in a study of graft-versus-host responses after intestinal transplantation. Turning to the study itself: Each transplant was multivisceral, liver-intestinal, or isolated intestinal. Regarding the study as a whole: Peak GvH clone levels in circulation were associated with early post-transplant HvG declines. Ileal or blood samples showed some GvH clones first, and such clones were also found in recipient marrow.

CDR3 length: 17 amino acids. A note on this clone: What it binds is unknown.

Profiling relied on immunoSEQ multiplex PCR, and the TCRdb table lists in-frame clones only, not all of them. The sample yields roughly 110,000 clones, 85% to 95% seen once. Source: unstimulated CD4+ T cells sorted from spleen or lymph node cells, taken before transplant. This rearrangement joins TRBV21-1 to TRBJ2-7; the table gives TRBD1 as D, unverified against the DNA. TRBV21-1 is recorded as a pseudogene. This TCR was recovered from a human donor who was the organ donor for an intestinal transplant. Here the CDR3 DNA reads TGTGCCAGCAGCAAAGTCGCACAGGCCGGCCCCTCCTACGAGCAGTACTTC. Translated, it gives CASSKVAQAGPSYEQYF.